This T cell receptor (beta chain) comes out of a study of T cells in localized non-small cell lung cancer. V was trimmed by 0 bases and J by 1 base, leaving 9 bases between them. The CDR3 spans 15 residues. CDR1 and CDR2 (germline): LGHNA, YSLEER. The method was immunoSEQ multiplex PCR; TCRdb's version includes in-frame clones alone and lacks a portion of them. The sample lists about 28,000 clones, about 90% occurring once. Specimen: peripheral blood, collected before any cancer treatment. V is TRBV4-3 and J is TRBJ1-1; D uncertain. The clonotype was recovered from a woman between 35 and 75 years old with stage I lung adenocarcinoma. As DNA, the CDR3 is TGCGCCAGCAGCCAAGATTGGAGGTCGAACACTGAAGCTTTCTTT. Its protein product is CASSQDWRSNTEAFF.